This is a list of T cell receptor beta chains from one sample in a study of blood T cell repertoires in COVID-19. Method: immunoSEQ multiplex PCR; TCRdb's copy keeps in-frame clones and lacks some. The sample includes more than 10,000 clones, around 87% of them seen just once. Sample: peripheral blood. The receptor set was obtained from a human donor in a cohort sampled during active COVID-19. Each CDR3 is given with its conserved first and last residue. D genes are given only for firm matches. Only some rows state a clone size, as once, few, many or a class for expanded clones.

d_call	clone_size	v_call	j_call	cdr3_length	cdr3_nt	cdr3_aa
TRBD2	-	TRBV24-1	TRBJ2-5	16	TGTGCCACCAGTGATTTGGCACTAGCGAACCAAGAGACCCAGTACTTC	CATSDLALANQETQYF
-	-	TRBV2	TRBJ1-2	16	TGTGCCAGCAGTGACCTACAGGGATCAGGGGTTTATGGCTACACCTTC	CASSDLQGSGVYGYTF
TRBD2	-	TRBV19	TRBJ2-5	14	TGTGCCAGTAGTTTGACTAGCGGGGGAGAGACCCAGTACTTC	CASSLTSGGETQYF
-	-	TRBV6-5	TRBJ1-2	12	TGTGCCAGTTCTGAGAGCTGGTGGGGCTACACCTTC	CASSESWWGYTF
-	-	TRBV5-4	TRBJ2-7	13	TGTGCCAGCAGCTTGGGCAGTCCTTACGAGCAGTACTTC	CASSLGSPYEQYF
-	-	TRBV27	TRBJ1-2	14	TGTGCCAGCAGTTTATCGAACGGGGTTGGCGGCTACACCTTC	CASSLSNGVGGYTF
-	-	TRBV9	TRBJ2-7	15	TGTGCCAGCAGCGTAGGGTCTGGGGCCGACTACGAGCAGTACTTC	CASSVGSGADYEQYF
-	-	TRBV29-1	TRBJ1-5	14	TGCAGCGCAGCTCCCGGGGGGGGTAATCAGCCCCAGCATTTT	CSAAPGGGNQPQHF
-	-	TRBV7-8	TRBJ1-2	15	TGTGCCAGCAGCCCCGGTCGCAGGTTTAACTATGGCTACACCTTC	CASSPGRRFNYGYTF
-	-	TRBV3-1/TRBV3-2	TRBJ2-7	12	TGTGCCAGCAGCCAAGTTACTCGAGAGCAGTACTTC	CASSQVTREQYF
-	-	TRBV7-3	TRBJ2-5	14	TGTGCCAGCAGCCCCATAGCGGCCCGGGAGACCCAGTACTTC	CASSPIAARETQYF
-	-	TRBV19	TRBJ1-1	15	TGTGCCACCCATGAACAGGTAATCATGAACACTGAAGCTTTCTTT	CATHEQVIMNTEAFF
TRBD2	-	TRBV6-6	TRBJ2-1	16	TGTGCCAGCAGTCCGAGCGGGGGGCGCTCCTACAATGAGCAGTTCTTC	CASSPSGGRSYNEQFF
TRBD1	-	TRBV9	TRBJ2-1	15	TGTGCCAGCAGCCCTCGACAGGGGGGGGTCAATGAGCAGTTCTTC	CASSPRQGGVNEQFF
TRBD1	-	TRBV5-1	TRBJ1-3	19	TGCGCCAGCAGCTTGGTTGGGACAGGTCTGAAATACGCGGGAAACACCATATATTTT	CASSLVGTGLKYAGNTIYF
-	-	TRBV27	TRBJ1-1	14	TGTGCCAGCAGTTTTATCCCAGGAGGCACTGAAGCTTTCTTT	CASSFIPGGTEAFF
-	-	TRBV19	TRBJ1-1	15	TGTGCCAGTAGTATGGAGGGGCGGCCTGCCACTGAAGCTTTCTTT	CASSMEGRPATEAFF
-	-	TRBV7-2	TRBJ1-2	13	TGTGCCAGCAGCTTACGGGGTAACTATGGCTACACCTTC	CASSLRGNYGYTF
-	-	TRBV12-3/TRBV12-4	TRBJ2-7	13	TGTGCCAGCAGTGGGGGGAGGTTCCACGAGCAGTACTTC	CASSGGRFHEQYF
-	few	TRBV7-6	TRBJ2-7	14	TGTGCCAGCAGCTTGGCGACAGTCTCCTACGAGCAGTACTTC	CASSLATVSYEQYF
-	-	TRBV9	TRBJ2-5	14	TGTGCCAGCAGCGTGCACAGGGTGACAGGGACCCAGTACTTC	CASSVHRVTGTQYF
-	once	TRBV24-1	TRBJ1-4	14	TGTGCCACCCGTCAGGGGCCCCCTAATGAAAAACTGTTTTTT	CATRQGPPNEKLFF
-	-	TRBV6-5	TRBJ2-7	14	TGTGCCAGCAGTTGGGGGGACTTTGCCTACGAGCAGTACTTC	CASSWGDFAYEQYF
-	-	TRBV7-8	TRBJ1-3	21	TGTGCCAGCAGCTCAGGGCCCCAAATCCGGGACACCAAGAGCTCTGGAAACACCATATATTTT	CASSSGPQIRDTKSSGNTIYF
TRBD1	-	TRBV6-2/TRBV6-3	TRBJ2-1	16	TGTGCCAGCAGTTACTCGGACAGGACCTCCTACAATGAGCAGTTCTTC	CASSYSDRTSYNEQFF
TRBD1	-	TRBV3-1/TRBV3-2	TRBJ1-2	16	TGTGCCAGCAGCCAAGGCAGGGGGCGCGGAAACTATGGCTACACCTTC	CASSQGRGRGNYGYTF
-	-	TRBV6-5	TRBJ2-5	16	TGTGCCAGCAGTTACTCCTCAGCGTCAAACCAAGAGACCCAGTACTTC	CASSYSSASNQETQYF
-	-	TRBV28	TRBJ1-2	13	TGTGCCCCCACGGGGTCCCCTAACTATGGCTACACCTTC	CAPTGSPNYGYTF
-	-	TRBV9	TRBJ2-2	13	TGTGCCAGCAGCGTAGGGAGTTCCGGGGAGCTGTTTTTT	CASSVGSSGELFF
TRBD1	-	TRBV5-1	TRBJ1-6	15	TGCGCCAGCAGCCCTACGAGCGGGCAGGGGGCACCCCTCCACTTT	CASSPTSGQGAPLHF
-	-	TRBV20-1	TRBJ1-1	14	TGCAGTGCTAGTGGGATCCAGGAGAACACTGAAGCTTTCTTT	CSASGIQENTEAFF
-	-	TRBV2	TRBJ2-1	11	TGTGCCAGCAGGGTGGCCAATGAGCAGTTCTTC	CASRVANEQFF
-	-	TRBV10-3	TRBJ1-3	19	TGTGCCATCAGCCGGGGGGAGCGGGGACCCGGGACGGCTGGAAACACCATATATTTT	CAISRGERGPGTAGNTIYF
-	once	TRBV28	TRBJ1-2	12	TGTGCCAGCACCGACAGCAACTATGGCTACACCTTC	CASTDSNYGYTF
TRBD1	once	TRBV9	TRBJ1-2	18	TGTGCCAGCAGCGTATCCGACAGGGGCCGTAGAGGGACCCATGGCTACACCTTC	CASSVSDRGRRGTHGYTF
TRBD1	-	TRBV5-4	TRBJ2-5	15	TGTGCCAGCAGCTTTGCCTACAGGGGGATGGAGACCCAGTACTTC	CASSFAYRGMETQYF
-	-	TRBV7-9	TRBJ2-1	12	TGTGCCAGCACCTGGACTATCAATGAGCAGTTCTTC	CASTWTINEQFF
-	-	TRBV12-5	TRBJ1-5	17	TGTGCTAGTGGCACGGGACTCTGGACCTGGACCGGGCAGCCCCAGCATTTT	CASGTGLWTWTGQPQHF
-	few	TRBV2	TRBJ2-7	15	TGTGCCAGCAGCGCCGAGGGACTCATCCTCTACGAGCAGTACTTC	CASSAEGLILYEQYF
TRBD1	-	TRBV7-8	TRBJ1-4	16	TGTGCCAGCAGCCGGGGACAGCTTGCAACTAATGAAAAACTGTTTTTT	CASSRGQLATNEKLFF
TRBD2	-	TRBV11-2	TRBJ2-1	19	TGTGCCAGCAGCTTAGGGGCTAGCGGGGGGGTGAGCTCCTACAATGAGCAGTTCTTC	CASSLGASGGVSSYNEQFF
-	-	TRBV5-8	TRBJ1-1	15	TGTGCCAGCACACCCATCAGGGGCTGGACGAGTGAAGCTTTCTTT	CASTPIRGWTSEAFF
-	-	TRBV6-6	TRBJ1-3	13	TGTGCCAGCACCCCGAGCGGTGGAAACACCATATATTTT	CASTPSGGNTIYF
-	-	TRBV2	TRBJ2-5	12	TGTGCCAGCATGGGGGCCGGGGAGACCCAGTACTTC	CASMGAGETQYF
TRBD2	-	TRBV6-2/TRBV6-3	TRBJ2-7	16	TGTGCCAGCAGTTACTCGAGGGTAGCGGGGCATTACGAGCAGTACTTC	CASSYSRVAGHYEQYF
TRBD2	-	TRBV7-9	TRBJ2-1	15	TGTGCCAGCAGCCTGGGCGGGGGGGCCATCAATGAGCAGTTCTTC	CASSLGGGAINEQFF
TRBD2	once	TRBV6-2/TRBV6-3	TRBJ2-1	15	TGTGCCAGCAGTCCGCTAGCGGTCTCCTACAATGAGCAGTTCTTC	CASSPLAVSYNEQFF
TRBD1	-	TRBV11-3	TRBJ2-7	19	TGTGCCAGCAGCTTGGAACAACCCGGACAGGTATGGAGCTCCTACGAGCAGTACTTC	CASSLEQPGQVWSSYEQYF
-	-	TRBV5-6	TRBJ2-3	13	TGTGCCAGCAGCAAATATCCTCGGGATACGCAGTATTTT	CASSKYPRDTQYF
TRBD1	-	TRBV5-1	TRBJ1-3	17	TGCGCCAGCAGCTTGATCGACAGGGGAAACTCTGGAAACACCATATATTTT	CASSLIDRGNSGNTIYF
TRBD2	-	TRBV18	TRBJ2-7	15	TGTGCCAGCTCACGTGGACTAGCGGGGGAAGGCGAGCAGTACTTC	CASSRGLAGEGEQYF
-	-	TRBV7-2	TRBJ1-6	14	TGTGCCAGCAGCTTCACGGCGGCTAATTCACCCCTCCACTTT	CASSFTAANSPLHF
-	-	TRBV7-9	TRBJ2-1	14	TGTGCCAGCAGCTTTTCGACAGTCTACAATGAGCAGTTCTTC	CASSFSTVYNEQFF
-	-	TRBV4-3	TRBJ1-1	16	TGCGCCAGCAGCCAAGATCTGGGGGGCGCGGGGGGAGCGACTTTCTTT	CASSQDLGGAGGATFF
TRBD1	few	TRBV15	TRBJ2-3	16	TGTGCCACCAGCTTAAGGGACAGGGGGCCGGCAGATACGCAGTATTTT	CATSLRDRGPADTQYF